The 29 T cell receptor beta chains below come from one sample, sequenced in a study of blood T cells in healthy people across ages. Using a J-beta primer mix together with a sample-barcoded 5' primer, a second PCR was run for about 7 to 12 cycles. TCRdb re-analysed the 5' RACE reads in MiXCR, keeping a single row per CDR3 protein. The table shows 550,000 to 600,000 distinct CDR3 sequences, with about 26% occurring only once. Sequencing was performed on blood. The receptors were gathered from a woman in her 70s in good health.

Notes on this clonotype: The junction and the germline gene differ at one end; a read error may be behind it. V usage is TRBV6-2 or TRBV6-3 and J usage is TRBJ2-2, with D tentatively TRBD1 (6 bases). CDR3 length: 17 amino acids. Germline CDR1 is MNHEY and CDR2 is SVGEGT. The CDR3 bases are TGTGCCAGCAGTTACCCCAGTGGAACAGGGTATCACGGGGAACTGTTTTTT. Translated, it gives CASSYPSGTGYHGELFF.

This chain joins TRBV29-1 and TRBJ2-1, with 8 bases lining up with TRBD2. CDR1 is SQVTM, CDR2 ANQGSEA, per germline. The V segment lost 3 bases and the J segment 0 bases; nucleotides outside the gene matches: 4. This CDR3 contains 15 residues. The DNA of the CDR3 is TGCAGCGTTGATAGTGCGGGGGGCTCCTACAATGAGCAGTTCTTC. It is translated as CSVDSAGGSYNEQFF.

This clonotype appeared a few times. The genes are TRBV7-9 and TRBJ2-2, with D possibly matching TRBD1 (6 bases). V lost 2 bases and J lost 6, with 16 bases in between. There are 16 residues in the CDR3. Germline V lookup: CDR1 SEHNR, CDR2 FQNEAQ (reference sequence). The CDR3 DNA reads TGTGCCAGCAGCTTAAGGGACACGAAATTATCCGGGGAGCTGTTTTTT. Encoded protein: CASSLRDTKLSGELFF. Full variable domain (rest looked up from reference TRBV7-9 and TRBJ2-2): DTGVSQNPRHKITKRGQNVTFRCDPISEHNRLYWYRQTLGQGPEFLTYFQNEAQLEKSRLLSDRFSAERPKGSFSTLEIQRTEQGDSAMYLCASSLRDTKLSGELFFGEGSRLTVL.

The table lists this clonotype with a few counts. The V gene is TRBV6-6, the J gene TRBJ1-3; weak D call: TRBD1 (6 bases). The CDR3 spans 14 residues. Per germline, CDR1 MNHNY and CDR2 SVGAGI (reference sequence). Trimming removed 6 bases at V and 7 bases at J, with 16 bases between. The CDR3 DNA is TGTGCCAGCAGACAGGGTTCGGTTGTGAACACCATATATTTT. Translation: CASRQGSVVNTIYF.

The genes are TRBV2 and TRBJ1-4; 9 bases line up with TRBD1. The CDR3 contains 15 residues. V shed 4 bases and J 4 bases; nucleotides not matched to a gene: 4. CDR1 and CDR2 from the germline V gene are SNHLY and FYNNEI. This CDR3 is CASSGDRAGNEKLFF. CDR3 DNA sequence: TGTGCCAGCAGTGGGGACAGGGCTGGTAATGAAAAACTGTTTTTT.

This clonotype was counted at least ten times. The chain's CDR3 is CASSAGVNTDTQYF. The DNA of the CDR3 is TGTGCCAGCAGCGCCGGGGTGAACACAGATACGCAGTATTTT. The V call is TRBV7-2, the J call TRBJ2-3; TRBD2 might be the D (5 bases). Germline V gene data show CDR1 as SGHTA and CDR2 as FQGNSA. V was shortened by 5 bases and J by 2 bases, with 11 bases between the two germline ends. The length of the CDR3 is 14 residues.

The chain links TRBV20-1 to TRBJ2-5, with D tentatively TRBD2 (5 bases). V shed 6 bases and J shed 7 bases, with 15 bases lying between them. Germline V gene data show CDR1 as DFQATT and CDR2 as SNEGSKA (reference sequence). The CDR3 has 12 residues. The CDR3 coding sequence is TGCAGTGCCCCGGTCCGGGATACGACCCAGTACTTC. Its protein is CSAPVRDTTQYF.

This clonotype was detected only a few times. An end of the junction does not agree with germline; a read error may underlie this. The CDR3 region is CSASGVEKPFF. In DNA form, the CDR3 reads TGCAGTGCTAGTGGGGTTGAAAAACCGTTTTTT. The genes are TRBV20-1 and TRBJ1-4; D not resolved. Germline CDR1 and CDR2: DFQATT and SNEGSKA (reference sequence). The CDR3 has 11 amino acids.

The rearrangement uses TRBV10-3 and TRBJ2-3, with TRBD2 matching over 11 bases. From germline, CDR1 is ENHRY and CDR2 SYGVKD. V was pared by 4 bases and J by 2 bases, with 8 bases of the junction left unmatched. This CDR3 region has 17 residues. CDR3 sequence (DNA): TGTGCCATCAGTGCACTAGCGGGGGTTACCTTCACAGATACGCAGTATTTT. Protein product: CAISALAGVTFTDTQYF.

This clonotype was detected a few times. The CDR3 protein is CASSPGGRGRVLDNEQFF. Here the CDR3 DNA reads TGTGCCAGTAGTCCTGGGGGCAGGGGGCGAGTGTTGGACAATGAGCAGTTCTTC. This chain uses TRBV19 with TRBJ2-1, with 8 bases matching TRBD1. V lost 5 bases to trimming and J lost 5 bases; unmatched junction nucleotides: 17. This CDR3 has 18 residues. Germline V gives CDR1 LNHDA, CDR2 SQIVND (reference sequence).

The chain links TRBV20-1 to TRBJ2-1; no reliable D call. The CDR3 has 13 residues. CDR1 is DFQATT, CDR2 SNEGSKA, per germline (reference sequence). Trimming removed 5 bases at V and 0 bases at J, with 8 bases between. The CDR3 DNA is TGCAGTGCTCCGGACGGCTCCTACAATGAGCAGTTCTTC. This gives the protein CSAPDGSYNEQFF.

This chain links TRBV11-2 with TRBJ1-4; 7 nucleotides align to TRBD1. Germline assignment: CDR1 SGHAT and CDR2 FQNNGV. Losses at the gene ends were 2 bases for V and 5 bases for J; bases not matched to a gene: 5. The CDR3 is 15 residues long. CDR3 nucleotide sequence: TGTGCCAGCAGCTTAAGGGGGACAGTCAATGAAAAACTGTTTTTT. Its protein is CASSLRGTVNEKLFF.

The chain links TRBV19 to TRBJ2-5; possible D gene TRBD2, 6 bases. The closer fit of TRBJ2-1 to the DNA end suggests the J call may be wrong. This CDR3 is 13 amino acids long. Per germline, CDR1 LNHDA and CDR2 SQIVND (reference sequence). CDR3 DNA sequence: TGTGCCAGTAGTATCCCTGAGGGGAGGCGGCAGTTCTTC. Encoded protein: CASSIPEGRRQFF.

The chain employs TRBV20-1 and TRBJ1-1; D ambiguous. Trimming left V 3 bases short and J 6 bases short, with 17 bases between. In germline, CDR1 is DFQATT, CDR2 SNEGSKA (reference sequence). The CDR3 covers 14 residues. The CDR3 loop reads CSASSPSRGAEAFF. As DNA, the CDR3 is TGCAGTGCTAGTAGTCCTAGCCGTGGGGCTGAAGCTTTCTTT.

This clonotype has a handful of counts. The DNA of the CDR3 is TGCGCCAGCAGCCCACAAGCGGGGGGGTACCAAGAGACCCAGTACTTC. Amino acid sequence: CASSPQAGGYQETQYF. The chain recombines TRBV4-1 with TRBJ2-5, with 10 positions matching TRBD2. Germline CDR1 is MGHRA and CDR2 is YSYEKL. The J segment lost 0 bases and the V segment lost 4 bases, leaving 5 bases of the junction unmatched. CDR3 length equals 16 residues.

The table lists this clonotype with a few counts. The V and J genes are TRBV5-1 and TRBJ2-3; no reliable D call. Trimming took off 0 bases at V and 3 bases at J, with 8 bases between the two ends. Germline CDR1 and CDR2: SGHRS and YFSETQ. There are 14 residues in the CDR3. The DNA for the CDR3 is TGCGCCAGCAGCTTGGGTCAGGATACAGATACGCAGTATTTT. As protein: CASSLGQDTDTQYF.

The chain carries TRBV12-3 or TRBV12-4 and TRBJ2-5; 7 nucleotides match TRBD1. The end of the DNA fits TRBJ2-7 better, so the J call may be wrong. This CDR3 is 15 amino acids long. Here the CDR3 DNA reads TGTGCCAGCAGTCCGGACAGGCTCTCTACCTACGAGCAGTACTTC. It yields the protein CASSPDRLSTYEQYF.

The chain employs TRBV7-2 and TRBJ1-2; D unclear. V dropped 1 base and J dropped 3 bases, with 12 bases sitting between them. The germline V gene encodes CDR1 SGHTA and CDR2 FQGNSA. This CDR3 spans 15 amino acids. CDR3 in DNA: TGTGCCAGCAGCTTAGAGGTGAACAAATACTATGGCTACACCTTC. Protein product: CASSLEVNKYYGYTF. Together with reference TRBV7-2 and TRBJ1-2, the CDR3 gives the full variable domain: GAGVSQSPSNKVTEKGKDVELRCDPISGHTALYWYRQSLGQGLEFLIYFQGNSAPDKSGLPSDRFSAERTGGSVSTLTIQRTQQEDSAVYLCASSLEVNKYYGYTFGSGTRLTVV.

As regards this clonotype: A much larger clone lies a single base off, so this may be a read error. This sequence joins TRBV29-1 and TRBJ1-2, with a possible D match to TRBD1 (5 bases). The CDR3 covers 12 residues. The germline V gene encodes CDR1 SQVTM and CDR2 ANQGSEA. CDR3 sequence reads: CSVEGLNYGHTF. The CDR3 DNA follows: TGCAGCGTTGAGGGACTTAATTATGGCCACACCTTC.

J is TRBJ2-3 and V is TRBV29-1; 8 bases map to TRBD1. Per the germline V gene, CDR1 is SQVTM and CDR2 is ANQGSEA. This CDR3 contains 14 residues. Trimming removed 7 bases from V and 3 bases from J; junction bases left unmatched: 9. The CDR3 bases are TGCAGCGCCCGACAGGGGTTGAGGACAGATACGCAGTATTTT. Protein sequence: CSARQGLRTDTQYF.

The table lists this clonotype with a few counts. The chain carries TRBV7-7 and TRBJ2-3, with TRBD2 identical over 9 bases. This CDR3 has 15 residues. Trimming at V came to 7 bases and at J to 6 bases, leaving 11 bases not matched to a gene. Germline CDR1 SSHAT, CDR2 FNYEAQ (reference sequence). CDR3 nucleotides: TGTGCCAGCAAGCCCGGGACTAGCTTTGACGATACGCAGTATTTT. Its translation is CASKPGTSFDDTQYF.

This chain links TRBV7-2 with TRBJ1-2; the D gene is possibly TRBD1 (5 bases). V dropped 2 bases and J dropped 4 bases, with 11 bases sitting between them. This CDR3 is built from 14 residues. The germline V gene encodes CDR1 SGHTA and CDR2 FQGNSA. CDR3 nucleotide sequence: TGTGCCAGCAGCTTACGACAGACTATCTATGGCTACACCTTC. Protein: CASSLRQTIYGYTF.

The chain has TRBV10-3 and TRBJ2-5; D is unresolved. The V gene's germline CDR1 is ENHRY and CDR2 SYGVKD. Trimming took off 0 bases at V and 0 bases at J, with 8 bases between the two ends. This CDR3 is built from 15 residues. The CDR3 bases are TGTGCCATCAGTGAGTCGGGGTTTAACCAAGAGACCCAGTACTTC. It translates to CAISESGFNQETQYF.

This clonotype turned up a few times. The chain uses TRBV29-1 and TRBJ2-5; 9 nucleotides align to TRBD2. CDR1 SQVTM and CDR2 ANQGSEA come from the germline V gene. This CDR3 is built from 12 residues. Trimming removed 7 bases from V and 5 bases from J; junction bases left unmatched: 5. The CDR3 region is CSDASGAETQYF. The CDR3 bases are TGCAGCGACGCTAGCGGGGCGGAGACCCAGTACTTC.

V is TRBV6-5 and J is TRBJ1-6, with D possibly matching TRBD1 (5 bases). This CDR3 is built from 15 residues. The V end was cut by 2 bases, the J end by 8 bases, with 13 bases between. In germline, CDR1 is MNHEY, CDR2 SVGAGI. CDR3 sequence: CASSYEGVGDSPLHF. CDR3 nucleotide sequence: TGTGCCAGCAGTTACGAGGGCGTAGGGGATTCACCCCTCCACTTT.

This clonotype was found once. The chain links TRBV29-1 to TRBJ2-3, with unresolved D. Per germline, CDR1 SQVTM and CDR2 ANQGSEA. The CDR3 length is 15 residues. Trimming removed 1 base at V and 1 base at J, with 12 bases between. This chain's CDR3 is CSVEVDGLGTDTQYF. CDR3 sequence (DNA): TGCAGCGTTGAAGTCGATGGGTTGGGCACAGATACGCAGTATTTT.

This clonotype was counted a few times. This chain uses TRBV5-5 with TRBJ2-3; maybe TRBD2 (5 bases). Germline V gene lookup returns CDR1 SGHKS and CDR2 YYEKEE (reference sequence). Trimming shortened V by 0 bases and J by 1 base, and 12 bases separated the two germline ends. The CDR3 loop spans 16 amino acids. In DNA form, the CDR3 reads TGTGCCAGCAGCTTGGCCTCGGGGTTACGCACAGATACGCAGTATTTT. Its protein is CASSLASGLRTDTQYF.

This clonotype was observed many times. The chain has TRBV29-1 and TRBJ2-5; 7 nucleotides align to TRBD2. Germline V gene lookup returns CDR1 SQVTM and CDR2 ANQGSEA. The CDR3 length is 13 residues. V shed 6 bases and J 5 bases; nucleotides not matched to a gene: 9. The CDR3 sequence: CSVPGLDTETQYF. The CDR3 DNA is TGCAGCGTACCCGGACTAGATACTGAGACCCAGTACTTC.

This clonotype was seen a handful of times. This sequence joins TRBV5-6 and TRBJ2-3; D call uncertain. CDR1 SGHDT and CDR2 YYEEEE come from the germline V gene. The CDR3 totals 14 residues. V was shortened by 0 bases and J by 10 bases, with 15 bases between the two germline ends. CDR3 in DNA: TGTGCCAGCAGCTTGGCCTCCATTCAGTCATCGCAGTATTTT. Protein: CASSLASIQSSQYF.